Each of the 23 T cell receptor beta chains below was sequenced from the same sample in a study of T-cell memory formation after mild COVID-19. Using its own MiXCR run on the 5' RACE reads, TCRdb lists one record per CDR3 protein. The repertoire has 270,000 or so distinct CDR3 sequences, roughly 18% of them found once; the top ten carry 23%. The sample comprised PBMCs or a T cell subset sorted from them (not recorded which). These receptors were collected from a man aged 18 to 29 who had mild COVID-19 (a few samples of this study predate the infection). Cell type and time point are not known.

The chain uses TRBV7-2 and TRBJ2-2, with TRBD1 matching 9 bases. J was trimmed by 4 bases and V by 6 bases; bases with no gene match: 3. This CDR3 is built from 14 residues. Germline CDR1 SGHTA, CDR2 FQGNSA. In DNA form, the CDR3 reads TGTGCCAGCAGGTTGACAGGGGGCACCGGGGAGCTGTTTTTT. Its translation: CASRLTGGTGELFF.

The V and J genes are TRBV12-3 or TRBV12-4 and TRBJ2-2, with D possibly TRBD2 on 5 matching bases. The CDR3 extends over 16 amino acids. V lost 4 bases to trimming and J lost 1 base, with 13 bases between them. CDR3: CASSSRAGGNTGELFF. CDR3 DNA: TGTGCCAGCAGTTCTAGGGCAGGAGGGAACACCGGGGAGCTGTTTTTT.

This clonotype was observed a few times. The V gene is TRBV20-1, the J gene TRBJ2-5; maybe TRBD2 (6 bases). Looked up from germline, CDR1 is DFQATT and CDR2 is SNEGSKA (reference sequence). This CDR3 is built from 16 residues. Trimming took 2 bases from V and 5 from J, leaving 21 bases between them. The CDR3, as DNA: TGCAGTGCTAGAATCTGGGGGAGGCCGGCGGGGGAGACCCAGTACTTC. It codes for CSARIWGRPAGETQYF.

This clonotype was detected only a few times. This sequence joins TRBV9 and TRBJ2-7; D is possibly TRBD2 (6 bases). From germline, CDR1 is SGDLS and CDR2 YYNGEE. V lost 3 bases to trimming and J lost 7 bases, with 17 bases between them. There are 14 residues in the CDR3. The CDR3, as DNA: TGTGCCAGCAGCGCCGGGAGCGACCCGTGTGAGCAGTACTTC. This translates into CASSAGSDPCEQYF. The whole variable domain, remainder taken from reference TRBV9 and TRBJ2-7, is DSGVTQTPKHLITATGQRVTLRCSPRSGDLSVYWYQQSLDQGLQFLIQYYNGEERAKGNILERFSAQQFPDLHSELNLSSLELGDSALYFCASSAGSDPCEQYFGPGTRLTVT.

On this clonotype itself: A much larger clone lies a single base off, so this may be a read error. Given the absence of the conserved phenylalanine or tryptophan at the CDR3 end, a read error is likely. V usage is TRBV18 and J usage is TRBJ1-6; D call uncertain. CDR3 length: 15 amino acids. V lost 5 bases and J 8 bases, leaving 16 bases between the germline ends. CDR1 is KGHSH, CDR2 LQKENI, per germline. CDR3 in amino acids: CASSDGSSEYSPLHS. CDR3 nucleotide sequence: TGTGCCAGCTCAGATGGGAGCTCCGAATATTCACCCCTCCACTCT.

The genes are TRBV11-2 and TRBJ2-1; 10 nucleotides align to TRBD2. The CDR3 spans 15 residues. Germline CDR1 and CDR2: SGHAT and FQNNGV. After removal of 0 bases from V and 7 bases from J, the junction contained 3 bases not matched to a gene. The CDR3 is CASSLEAGGRNEQFF. CDR3 coding DNA: TGTGCCAGCAGCTTAGAAGCGGGGGGGCGGAATGAGCAGTTCTTC. The whole variable domain, remainder taken from reference TRBV11-2 and TRBJ2-1, is EAGVAQSPRYKIIEKRQSVAFWCNPISGHATLYWYQQILGQGPKLLIQFQNNGVVDDSQLPKDRFSAERLKGVDSTLKIQPAKLEDSAVYLCASSLEAGGRNEQFFGPGTRLTVL.

The chain carries TRBV6-5 and TRBJ2-1; 12 nucleotides match TRBD2. The length of the CDR3 is 17 residues. Looked up from germline, CDR1 is MNHEY and CDR2 is SVGAGI. With V trimmed by 2 bases and J by 6 bases, 8 bases remained unmatched. This CDR3 is CASSYAKTSGGPNEQFF. For the CDR3, the DNA is TGTGCCAGCAGTTACGCGAAGACTAGCGGGGGCCCCAATGAGCAGTTCTTC.

The chain uses TRBV20-1 and TRBJ2-1; a weak D match, TRBD1 (6 bases). Germline V lookup: CDR1 DFQATT, CDR2 SNEGSKA (reference sequence). The ends were cut back, 6 bases at V and 8 bases at J, with 17 bases in the middle. The CDR3 sequence is 13 residues long. CDR3 in amino acids: CSATYTGIHEQFF. The CDR3 region has the DNA TGCAGTGCCACTTATACAGGGATCCATGAGCAGTTCTTC.

This clonotype was seen ten or more times. The chain links TRBV15 to TRBJ2-5, with D maybe TRBD2 (6 bases). Germline values: CDR1 LNHNV, CDR2 YYDKDF (reference sequence). Trimming removed 4 bases at V and 1 base at J, with 10 bases between. The CDR3 loop spans 14 amino acids. CDR3 nucleotides: TGTGCCACCAGCAAGGACTACTCCCAAGAGACCCAGTACTTC. Translated: CATSKDYSQETQYF.

This clonotype was counted only a few times. The chain is built from TRBV15 and TRBJ2-7, with 7 bases aligning to TRBD1. The ends lost 5 bases at V and 6 bases at J; junction bases unmatched: 7. This CDR3 is built from 13 residues. From germline, CDR1 is LNHNV and CDR2 YYDKDF (reference sequence). CDR3 bases: TGTGCCACCAGCGGGACCCAGGGGGTCGAGCAGTACGTC. The encoded protein is CATSGTQGVEQYV.

This clonotype occurred a few times. The chain couples TRBV6-2 or TRBV6-3 to TRBJ2-3; perhaps TRBD1 as D (6 bases). The CDR3 covers 13 residues. V was shortened by 6 bases and J by 2 bases, with 9 bases between the two germline ends. In germline, CDR1 is MNHEY, CDR2 SVGEGT. The CDR3 coding sequence is TGTGCCAGCAGATGGACAGCCACAGATACGCAGTATTTT. It specifies CASRWTATDTQYF.

J is TRBJ2-6 and V is TRBV28, with no clear D. The CDR3 extends over 14 amino acids. Germline-derived CDR1 and CDR2 are MDHEN and SYDVKM. Trimming left V 6 bases short and J 2 bases short, with 8 bases between. The DNA of the CDR3 is TGTGCCAGCAGCTTTCAGACTGGGGCCAACGTCCTGACTTTC. Translated, it gives CASSFQTGANVLTF. Full variable domain (missing parts from reference TRBV28 and TRBJ2-6): DVKVTQSSRYLVKRTGEKVFLECVQDMDHENMFWYRQDPGLGLRLIYFSYDVKMKEKGDIPEGYSVSREKKERFSLILESASTNQTSMYLCASSFQTGANVLTFGAGSRLTVL.

The genes are TRBV9 and TRBJ2-2; D ambiguous. The V and J ends lost 1 base and 0 bases respectively, with 10 bases between them. The CDR3 totals 16 residues. The germline gives CDR1 SGDLS, CDR2 YYNGEE. The CDR3 coding sequence is TGTGCCAGCAGCGTACCAGGAACAGCGAACACCGGGGAGCTGTTTTTT. Its protein is CASSVPGTANTGELFF.

This clonotype was counted between two and nine times. This sequence joins TRBV4-2 and TRBJ2-3, with 13 bases fitting TRBD2. J gave up 5 bases and V 6 bases, and 5 bases lay outside the gene matches. This CDR3 is 15 amino acids long. Germline CDR1 LGHNA, CDR2 YNFKEQ. CDR3 in amino acids: CASSGLAGVGDTQYF. The CDR3 nucleotides are TGTGCCAGCAGTGGACTAGCGGGGGTAGGAGATACGCAGTATTTT.

This chain uses TRBV12-3 or TRBV12-4 with TRBJ2-2; 11 nucleotides line up with TRBD1. V lost 6 bases and J lost 6; bases outside the gene matches: 6. This CDR3 contains 15 residues. This CDR3 is CASSSGTGGPGELFF. The CDR3 coding sequence is TGTGCCAGCAGCTCCGGGACAGGGGGGCCCGGGGAGCTGTTTTTT.

There are a few counts of this clonotype. This chain uses TRBV4-3 with TRBJ2-3; the D is unclear. The CDR3 is made up of 13 amino acids. V was trimmed by 4 bases and J by 3 bases, leaving 8 bases between them. The germline CDR1 and CDR2 sequences are LGHNA and YSLEER. The CDR3 sequence is CASSLRATDTQYF. Written as DNA, the CDR3 is TGCGCCAGCAGCCTGAGAGCAACAGATACGCAGTATTTT.

Only a few counts were recorded for this clonotype. The rearrangement links TRBV4-1 to TRBJ2-5; 9 bases are a match to TRBD2. Germline CDR1 MGHRA, CDR2 YSYEKL. V dropped 0 bases and J dropped 6; count of bases not matched to a gene: 2. The CDR3 has 14 residues. The CDR3 DNA follows: TGCGCCAGCAGCCAAGACAGCGGGGGGAAGACCCAGTACTTC. Protein sequence: CASSQDSGGKTQYF.

This chain joins TRBV4-1 and TRBJ2-3; possible D gene TRBD1, 5 bases. Germline V gene data show CDR1 as MGHRA and CDR2 as YSYEKL. The V gene lost 0 bases and the J gene lost 6 bases, with 13 bases spanning the gap. This CDR3 region has 15 residues. CDR3 coding DNA: TGCGCCAGCAGCCAAGACAGGGTAGGACGGGATACGCAGTATTTT. Protein product: CASSQDRVGRDTQYF.

This clonotype was counted only a few times. The chain uses TRBV29-1 and TRBJ2-3; D remains unclear. This CDR3 contains 13 residues. Germline CDR1 SQVTM, CDR2 ANQGSEA. V lost 4 bases and J 5 bases, leaving 13 bases between the germline ends. CDR3 protein: CSVGGPAGDTQYF. CDR3 DNA sequence: TGCAGCGTTGGAGGCCCGGCAGGAGATACGCAGTATTTT.

This clonotype was seen a handful of times. The J gene is TRBJ2-1, the V gene TRBV7-3, with 11 bases matching TRBD2. With V trimmed by 5 bases and J by 8 bases, 5 bases remained unmatched. Germline-derived CDR1 and CDR2 are SGHTA and FQGTGA. CDR3 length: 14 amino acids. The CDR3 DNA sequence: TGTGCCAGCAGCGTTAGCGGGGGGGCTGATGAGCAGTTCTTC. Its translation: CASSVSGGADEQFF.

The chain has TRBV7-8 and TRBJ2-2; perhaps D is TRBD1 or TRBD2 (5 bases each). V gave up 0 bases and J gave up 3 bases, with 8 bases separating them. In germline, CDR1 is SGHVS, CDR2 FQNEAQ. This CDR3 region has 15 residues. The CDR3 is CASSLAGAYTGELFF. CDR3 bases: TGTGCCAGCAGCTTAGCCGGGGCCTACACCGGGGAGCTGTTTTTT.

V usage is TRBV5-1 and J usage is TRBJ2-5; D perhaps matches TRBD2 (6 bases). V dropped 4 bases and J dropped 7 bases, with 11 bases sitting between them. The CDR3 runs 12 residues. The germline gives CDR1 SGHRS, CDR2 YFSETQ. The CDR3 sequence: CASSRESATQYF. The CDR3 nucleotides read TGCGCCAGCAGCCGGGAGTCCGCGACCCAGTACTTC.

The chain has TRBV12-3 or TRBV12-4 and TRBJ2-2, with 7 bases lining up with TRBD1. V lost 5 bases and J lost 2; bases outside the gene matches: 5. The CDR3 totals 15 residues. The CDR3 sequence is CASSVRDRNTGELFF. The CDR3 nucleotides are TGTGCCAGCAGTGTCCGGGACAGAAACACCGGGGAGCTGTTTTTT.